A selection of T cell receptor beta chains follows, all from one sample in a study of cytomegalovirus exposure and HLA in healthy donors. The assay was immunoSEQ multiplex PCR, and TCRdb's table has in-frame clones only and misses some. The data contain 60,000 to 85,000 clones, nearly 96% of them singletons. Sequenced material: PBMCs. These receptors were collected from a woman aged 18-29 years in good health and CMV-seropositive. Both conserved end residues are part of each CDR3. The order of the fields is V gene, J gene, CDR3 protein.

>TRBV5-4|TRBJ2-1
CASSLYTGGDEQFF
>TRBV30|TRBJ1-4
CAWSGSGQGVARFF
>TRBV6-6|TRBJ2-1
CATWELAATYNEQFF
>TRBV28|TRBJ2-3
CASSLWREGRDTQYF
>TRBV4-2|TRBJ2-1
CASTPSGNRNEQFF
>TRBV15|TRBJ2-5
CATSREGASGETQYF
>TRBV20-1|TRBJ2-7
CSAAPGGEQYF
>TRBV11-2|TRBJ1-5
CASSQQTGHNQPQHF
>TRBV11-2|TRBJ1-2
CASSPGGLKYYGYTF
>TRBV25-1|TRBJ2-7
CASSEGEREPKYEQYF
>TRBV9|TRBJ2-7
CASSVDGGPEQYF
>TRBV27|TRBJ1-5
CASSLFWGGDQPQHF
>TRBV28|TRBJ2-1
CASSSYWGTSGSYSYNEQFF
>TRBV4-3|TRBJ2-3
CASSQDPQRYPSDTQYF
>TRBV6-1|TRBJ2-7
CASSEASGSGYEQYF
>TRBV9|TRBJ2-1
CASSVVVSGTHNEQFF
>TRBV5-1|TRBJ2-7
CASSLVGGTGGVEQYF
>TRBV11-2|TRBJ2-7
CASSPGTSGTEQYF
>TRBV4-2|TRBJ1-1
CASSQEVGGTEAFF
>TRBV5-6|TRBJ2-7
CASSSSLYEQYF
>TRBV28|TRBJ2-6
CASSLLDRLSGANVLTF
>TRBV28|TRBJ1-1
CASSTGGVRAFF
>TRBV28|TRBJ2-4
CASSLGQGRDIQYF
>TRBV5-4|TRBJ1-2
CASGPDSGKGGYTF
>TRBV27|TRBJ1-6
CASSRPGSGSYNSPLHF
>TRBV30|TRBJ2-1
CAWTSLGGGGRFDEQFF
>TRBV5-6|TRBJ2-7
CASSLAGHQSSYEQYF